These 2 T cell receptor beta chains were sequenced from one sample in a study of human T cells and chemical hapten exposure. Time point denoted: patch test 2, 6 weeks after DPC sensitization. Treatment given: therapeutic diphenylcyclopropenone sensitization with weekly scalp DPC. TCRdb fed the RACE reads into MiXCR, producing one record per CDR3 protein. The top ten hold less than 6.5% of the sample, which has a few hundred thousand distinct CDR3 sequences, over 6% seen once. Sequenced material: whole blood, taken in connection with sensitization to the hapten diphenylcyclopropenone (DPC). These receptors came from a woman younger than 35 with alopecia areata. Some clones in this sample may be carry-over from other donors' samples.

This clonotype has a handful of counts. The CDR3 spells CASSQEGASETQYF. The CDR3 DNA reads TGTGCCAGCAGCCAAGAGGGAGCCTCGGAGACCCAGTACTTC. The chain recombines TRBV14 with TRBJ2-5; a possible D gene is TRBD2 (5 bases). Trimming removed 0 bases at V and 5 bases at J, with 10 bases between. The germline V gene has CDR1 SGHDN and CDR2 FVKESK. CDR3 length: 14 amino acids.

This clonotype has a count of ten or more. The CDR3 nucleotides are TGTGCCAGCAGCCTAGGCTTGAAGACCCAGTACTTC. Its protein is CASSLGLKTQYF. The rearrangement links TRBV7-2 to TRBJ2-5; no definite D call. Germline loops: CDR1 SGHTA, CDR2 FQGNSA. CDR3 length: 12 residues. The V end was cut by 5 bases, the J end by 6 bases, with 10 bases between.